This T cell receptor (beta chain) is from a study of blood T cells in healthy people across ages. V was pared by 3 bases and J by 8 bases, with 10 bases between. The length of the CDR3 is 11 residues. Germline V gene sequence: CDR1 SQVTM, CDR2 ANQGSEA. Primed by a sample-barcoded 5' primer and a J-beta primer mix, a second PCR proceeded for roughly 6 to 12 cycles. TCRdb re-derived calls from the 5' RACE reads in MiXCR, one entry per CDR3 protein. The repertoire includes about 1.5 million distinct CDR3 sequences, about 42% of them detected once, and around 4% sits in the top ten. Each sample used at least 6.5 million PBMCs. This clonotype was recorded once.

The rearrangement links TRBV29-1 to TRBJ1-2; the D is unclear. The clonotype was recovered from a woman younger than 35 in good health. Specimen: blood. CDR3 amino acids: CSVESSKGYTF. The CDR3 DNA sequence: TGCAGCGTTGAGTCGTCAAAGGGCTACACCTTC.